The following is a TCR beta chain sequence with its context. Libraries were prepared by immunoSEQ multiplex PCR; TCRdb keeps only in-frame clonotypes and omits some of them. The sample includes approximately 57,000 clones, 65% to 85% seen only once; the top ten take approximately 2.8%. CDR1 SGHRS and CDR2 YFSETQ come from the germline V gene. The CDR3 length is 16 residues. The V segment lost 4 bases and the J segment 5 bases; nucleotides outside the gene matches: 14. This specimen comes from a study of OX40 agonist ivuxolimab in advanced cancers. Study-level background: Approximately 40% of patients had received prior checkpoint inhibitor therapy.

The V gene is TRBV5-1, the J gene TRBJ2-7, with 8 positions matching TRBD2. The sequence was obtained from an adult with an advanced solid tumor such as melanoma, head and neck, liver or kidney cancer. The specimen was CD4+ or CD8+ T cells sorted from blood, collected in a trial of the OX40 agonist ivuxolimab. DNA for the CDR3: TGCGCCAGCAGCATGGGGGGAGGTAGCGGGAAGGACGAGCAGTACTTC. Protein product: CASSMGGGSGKDEQYF.